The T cell receptor (beta chain) described here comes from a study of cytomegalovirus exposure and HLA in healthy donors. A multiplex PCR was run with 60 Vbeta primers and 13 Jbeta primers. Some clones are missing from TCRdb's copy, which holds only in-frame ones; the method was immunoSEQ multiplex PCR. This sample's table has under 95,000 clones. CDR1 and CDR2 from the germline V gene are MGHRA and YSYEKL. CDR3 length equals 15 residues. The ends were cut back, 1 base at V and 0 bases at J, with 7 bases in the middle. Sequenced: PBMCs. V gene TRBV4-1 combines with J gene TRBJ1-3; tentatively, D is TRBD1 (6 bases). The receptor was derived from a female donor in good health and CMV-seropositive. The CDR3 loop reads CASSQGTVSGNTIYF. CDR3 sequence (DNA): TGCGCCAGCAGCCAAGGGACAGTCTCTGGAAACACCATATATTTT.